This T cell receptor (beta chain) was identified during a study of radiotherapy plus CTLA-4 blockade in lung cancer. Across the whole study: Disease control was seen in over 25% of patients, objective responses in more than 15%.

Findings and limits, study-wide: The best predictor of response was reported to be early blood T cell clone dynamics, with interferon-beta. Radiotherapy plus ipilimumab was followed by expansion in blood of tumor-derived TCR clones.

As concerns this clone: Its antigen is still unknown.

V was cut by 4 bases and J by 0 bases, with 13 bases left in between. Germline CDR1 is SGHDT and CDR2 is YYEEEE. This CDR3 has 15 amino acids. Using immunoSEQ multiplex PCR, the repertoire was profiled, and TCRdb retains in-frame clones only, with some absent. The sample shows some 94,000 clones, roughly 80% of them seen only once. Each patient with chemo-refractory metastatic non-small-cell lung cancer was treated with focal radiation plus CTLA-4 blockade using ipilimumab. The chain is built from TRBV5-6 and TRBJ1-2; a possible D gene is TRBD1 (5 bases). The specimen was peripheral blood, collected from a patient treated with radiotherapy plus ipilimumab. The TCR sequence derives from a human donor with non-small cell lung cancer that progressed on radiotherapy plus ipilimumab. CDR3 in amino acids: CASSIGTGTNYGYTF. The CDR3 nucleotides are TGTGCCAGCAGCATCGGGACGGGGACTAACTATGGCTACACCTTC.